This T cell receptor beta chain was sequenced for a study of shared clonotypes between healthy human individuals (TCRdb year 2020). Regarding the research as a whole: A few men and a couple of women, aged 18 to 49 years, made up the cohort. The study deeply sequenced blood TCR repertoires of five healthy adults to estimate repertoire size and the extent of clonotype sharing between individuals. For each donor, three plates each were used for CD4 naive and CD4 memory, two plates were used for CD8 naive, and one plate was used for CD8 memory. Each donor's leukapheresis produced roughly between roughly 0.85 and 9.5 billion PBMCs. Libraries were prepared and TCR repertoires were sequenced by different laboratories using diverse techniques, in order to increase sequencing depth and limit assay-specific biases. Beyond this particular receptor, the publication reports: Sampling was restricted to blood, and TCR repertoires in tissues likely differ from the TCR repertoires found in blood. Estimated clonotype richness was generally larger for naive than for memory subsets. The genetic and exposure-history diversity represented was limited by the small number of donors. Compared with non-shared clonotypes, the clonotypes found in all four sorted-subset donors had higher generation probabilities. When several donors were compared, the shared fraction of clonotypes was about 5.5% for naive CD4, more than 3% for naive CD8, 2.3% for memory CD4, and under 0.5% for memory CD8. Even with the large sequencing depth, rarefaction of the sorted-subset datasets indicated that sequencing was incomplete. Pairwise subsampling led to the expectation that sequencing depth would affect the degree of clonotype sharing among donors.

The donors were healthy, HIV-negative adults who had no recently reported acute infections or vaccinations. All donors were Caucasian adults living in Nashville, Tennessee, USA. CD4+ T cells were enriched by magnetic negative selection; naive cells were then positively selected on CD45RA, and the negative fraction formed the memory subset. Blood was obtained by leukapheresis, after which PBMCs were separated by Ficoll-Histopaque density gradient centrifugation and cryopreserved in liquid nitrogen vapor phase. Analytical flow cytometry was used to check the purity and quantity of every magnetically sorted T cell population. Each sorted fraction had its genomic DNA isolated and then quantified by UV absorbance on a Nanodrop 2000c. There are 15 amino acids in the CDR3, from cysteine to phenylalanine inclusive. The kept DNA is CDR3 alone, 45 bases in frame from the first base. V was cut back by 5 bases and J by 1 base, leaving a gap of 12 bases between them. From a lookup of the germline V gene (reference sequence), CDR1 and CDR2 are LNHDA and SQIVND.

Using the deep immunoSEQ assay, TCR CDR3 regions were amplified from genomic DNA by multiplex PCR. Extracted genomic DNA from each cell subset was spread evenly across all wells of several immunoSEQ 96-well plates, with each plate serving as a replicate. For sorted subsets, roughly 200 ng of genomic DNA, equivalent to 25,000 to 35,000 T cell genomes, went into each replicate PCR. Purified libraries were measured with a Qubit 3.0 fluorometer, size-checked on a Bioanalyzer 2100, and measured again with the KAPA Library Quantification kit. Every immunoSEQ 96-well plate was sequenced on a dedicated single-read 150-cycle Illumina NextSeq 550 flow cell. Per the original workflow: The immunoSEQ output contained only junctional sequences without quality scores, so filtering could not match that applied to full-length reads. Sequences were annotated with PyIR, a Python wrapper for IgBLAST v1.9, and V/J genes and CDR3 were assigned using IMGT germline references. Any read was removed if the V/J assignment was weak (E-value above 1e-6), the CDR3 was missing, or the read contained stop codons, out-of-frame junctions, or ambiguous translated residues. V3J clonotypes were defined by identical inferred V gene, J gene, and CDR3 amino acid sequence. To compute the percentage overlap between repertoires, the number of shared unique clonotypes was divided by the size of the smaller repertoire. Repertoire richness was assessed with RTK rarefaction, the Chao1 estimator, and Recon v2.1 estimates of unobserved clonotypes. OLGA was used to compute generation probabilities for all TCRbeta clonotypes that the gDNA method yielded from a few donors. Drawn from immuneACCESS, this table holds only the in-frame rearrangements with V and J called that TCRdb kept. Clones are partly lost; checked studies trace under half to an unresolved V gene and leave the rest unexplained. From that table come the V and J calls and clone size; the DNA was used to work out D and trimming. The sample table records fewer than 3 million clones; 85% to 95% of these occur just once. The top ten hold about 0.36% of the sample.

On this clone itself: No antigen is known for it. Base quality data are lacking; no much larger clone is found one base away.

Recombination connected TRBV19 to TRBJ2-4; 6 matching bases give a weak D call of TRBD2. Material: naive CD4+ T cells from PBMCs. In light of the paper, this sample's cell subset or site label describes: CD45RA+ positively selected. The sequence was collected from a man younger than 35 in good health. Some clones in this sample may be carry-over from other donors' samples. The CDR3: CASSLSGGAKNIQYF. In nucleotide form, the sequence is TGTGCCAGTAGTCTTAGCGGAGGGGCCAAAAACATTCAGTACTTC.